The next 29 T cell receptor beta chains were all read from a single sample in a study of blood T cells in healthy people across ages. Primers used in a second PCR of roughly 7 to 12 cycles were a sample-barcoded 5' primer and a J-beta primer mix. TCRdb redid the calling of the 5' RACE reads with MiXCR, one entry per CDR3 protein. The sample lists 750,000 to 850,000 distinct CDR3 sequences, more than 20% seen once, with under 4.5% in the top ten. These same data were also listed under a study on T cells of mothers and their children.

Sequencing was done on a sample of blood. Receptors were obtained from a boy between 5 and 17 years old in good health.

Only a few counts were recorded for this clonotype. The chain's CDR3 is CASSFGVEAKNIQYF. CDR3 sequence (DNA): TGTGCCAGCAGTTTTGGGGTGGAGGCCAAAAACATTCAGTACTTC. This chain links TRBV12-3 or TRBV12-4 with TRBJ2-4; D uncertain. The germline V and J ends were trimmed by 3 bases and 1 base, with 10 bases remaining between them. The CDR3 spans 15 residues.

The chain is built from TRBV7-2 and TRBJ2-5, with 9 bases identical to TRBD2. Germline V gene lookup returns CDR1 SGHTA and CDR2 FQGNSA. The CDR3 is made up of 15 amino acids. Unmatched junction bases numbered 15, after V lost 5 bases and J lost 11 bases. CDR3 in DNA: TGTGCCAGCAGCACTATGGGACTAGCTGCCTACAAGCAGTACTTC. This encodes CASSTMGLAAYKQYF. Using reference TRBV7-2 and TRBJ2-5 for the parts outside the CDR3, the full variable domain is GAGVSQSPSNKVTEKGKDVELRCDPISGHTALYWYRQSLGQGLEFLIYFQGNSAPDKSGLPSDRFSAERTGGSVSTLTIQRTQQEDSAVYLCASSTMGLAAYKQYFGPGTRLLVL.

The chain is built from TRBV29-1 and TRBJ2-5, with D uncertain. V lost 5 bases, J lost 2 bases, and 12 bases lay in between. CDR3 length: 13 residues. Germline values: CDR1 SQVTM, CDR2 ANQGSEA. In DNA, the CDR3 is TGCAGCGTTTCCCCAGAGTCGCAAGAGACCCAGTACTTC. It translates to CSVSPESQETQYF.

The chain uses TRBV14 and TRBJ2-7; perhaps TRBD1 as D (6 bases). The CDR3 contains 15 residues. Germline-derived CDR1 and CDR2 are SGHDN and FVKESK. With 3 bases removed from V and 0 bases from J, the gap between germline ends came to 12 bases. The CDR3 protein is CASSHWTASSYEQYF. CDR3 coding DNA: TGTGCCAGCAGCCACTGGACAGCGAGCTCCTACGAGCAGTACTTC.

This clonotype was seen a few times. V usage is TRBV7-2 and J usage is TRBJ2-3, with unresolved D. V lost 7 bases and J 2 bases, leaving 16 bases between the germline ends. This CDR3 region has 15 residues. The germline CDR1 and CDR2 sequences are SGHTA and FQGNSA. DNA of the CDR3: TGTGCCAGCACCCGGAAGGCGGCTAACACAGATACGCAGTATTTT. Its protein product is CASTRKAANTDTQYF.

CDR3 region: CASTLWASGGSYEQYF. The CDR3 DNA follows: TGTGCCAGCACCCTATGGGCTAGCGGGGGGTCCTACGAGCAGTACTTC. The chain joins TRBV28 to TRBJ2-5; 11 bases map to TRBD2. With the DNA end fitting TRBJ2-7 better, the J assignment may be wrong. In germline, CDR1 is MDHEN, CDR2 SYDVKM. The length of the CDR3 is 16 residues.

This rearrangement joins TRBV3-1 to TRBJ1-1; D is undetermined. V was shortened by 2 bases and J by 6 bases, with 10 bases between the two germline ends. The CDR3 has 13 residues. CDR1 is LGHDT, CDR2 YNNKEL, per germline (reference sequence). The DNA for the CDR3 is TGTGCCAGCAGCCAACCCCACCTAGCTGAAGCTTTCTTT. This encodes CASSQPHLAEAFF.

The V call is TRBV27, the J call TRBJ1-5; 9 bases are shared with TRBD1. The trim removed 3 bases at V and 1 base at J, leaving 1 base unmatched. Germline assignment: CDR1 MNHEY and CDR2 SMNVEV (reference sequence). The CDR3 is made up of 15 amino acids. As DNA, the CDR3 is TGTGCCAGCAGTTTTGACAGGGGGAGCAATCAGCCCCAGCATTTT. This encodes CASSFDRGSNQPQHF.

This clonotype turned up a few times. CDR3 region: CASSLPAGIVQHF. DNA of the CDR3: TGTGCCAGCAGTTTGCCGGCGGGGATCGTCCAGCATTTT. The chain recombines TRBV28 with TRBJ1-5, with D unresolved. CDR1 and CDR2 (germline): MDHEN, SYDVKM. The CDR3 sequence is 13 residues long. With 3 bases removed from V and 12 bases from J, the gap between germline ends came to 15 bases.

The chain uses TRBV25-1 and TRBJ2-3; D gene unclear. The CDR3 consists of 12 residues. The ends were cut back, 4 bases at V and 6 bases at J, with 8 bases in the middle. Germline V gene sequence: CDR1 MGHDK, CDR2 SYGVNS. The CDR3, as DNA: TGTGCCAGCAGTGTGGTGTGGGATACGCAGTATTTT. It codes for CASSVVWDTQYF.

The chain links TRBV20-1 to TRBJ2-3; D possibly corresponds to TRBD2 (6 bases). CDR3 length: 15 amino acids. Trimming left V 3 bases short and J 7 bases short, with 20 bases between. The germline V gene encodes CDR1 DFQATT and CDR2 SNEGSKA (reference sequence). In DNA, the CDR3 is TGCAGTGCTAGCCCTGCCTCCCCCCGCGGGAATACGCAGTATTTT. Translating it yields CSASPASPRGNTQYF.

This chain links TRBV12-3 or TRBV12-4 with TRBJ1-1, with 8 bases lining up with TRBD1. The CDR3 sequence is 14 residues long. The trim removed 4 bases at V and 3 bases at J, leaving 4 bases unmatched. CDR3 sequence: CASSSRGLDTEAFF. In DNA, the CDR3 is TGTGCCAGCAGTTCCAGGGGGCTGGACACTGAAGCTTTCTTT.

V usage is TRBV6-1 and J usage is TRBJ1-2; 7 bases are shared with TRBD1. J gave up 1 base and V 7 bases, and 15 bases lay outside the gene matches. The CDR3 length is 17 residues. CDR1 is MNHNS, CDR2 SASEGT, per germline. The CDR3 coding sequence is TGTGCCAGCACCAGCTATGAAGCAGGGGGATTTAACTATGGCTACACCTTC. Translating gives CASTSYEAGGFNYGYTF.

The chain has TRBV12-5 and TRBJ2-3, with 7 bases aligning to TRBD1. The CDR3 spans 12 residues. Germline values: CDR1 LGHNT, CDR2 FRNRAP. V shed 3 bases, J shed 12 bases, and the junction held 6 bases outside the gene matches. The CDR3 spells CASGLGDSLQYF. The CDR3 region has the DNA TGTGCTAGTGGTTTAGGGGACAGTCTCCAGTATTTT.

V usage is TRBV28 and J usage is TRBJ1-5; a weak D match, TRBD1 (5 bases). The CDR3 contains 16 residues. V was trimmed by 5 bases and J by 2 bases, leaving 16 bases between them. Per the germline V gene, CDR1 is MDHEN and CDR2 is SYDVKM. The chain's CDR3 is CASSLIGGVGNQPQHF. The CDR3, as DNA: TGTGCCAGCAGTCTCATCGGGGGGGTCGGCAATCAGCCCCAGCATTTT.

A remark on this clonotype: One junction end does not reproduce the germline sequence, and a read error may be involved. The chain uses TRBV20-1 and TRBJ2-5; 9 bases match TRBD1. CDR3 length: 13 residues. Germline CDR1 and CDR2: DFQATT and SNEGSKA (reference sequence). The chain's CDR3 is CSASGQGLFRRLF. The CDR3 DNA reads TGCAGTGCTTCGGGACAGGGCCTCTTTCGACGGCTCTTC.

J is TRBJ2-1 and V is TRBV7-3, with D possibly called TRBD1 or TRBD2 (6 bases each). V lost 5 bases, J lost 4 bases, and 18 bases lay in between. From germline, CDR1 is SGHTA and CDR2 FQGTGA. This CDR3 spans 16 amino acids. CDR3 bases: TGTGCCAGCAGCCCCGCGAGGGGGGCAAGGTACAATGAGCAGTTCTTC. Translating gives CASSPARGARYNEQFF.

This chain connects TRBV20-1 to TRBJ1-5; D remains unclear. Trimming left V 7 bases short and J 9 bases short, with 16 bases between. CDR1 DFQATT and CDR2 SNEGSKA come from the germline V gene (reference sequence). The CDR3 length is 12 residues. The CDR3 reads CSGTGGQWPQHF. Here the CDR3 DNA reads TGCAGTGGTACGGGCGGGCAGTGGCCCCAGCATTTT.

This rearrangement joins TRBV28 to TRBJ2-5, with D perhaps matching TRBD1 (5 bases). The end of the DNA aligns better with TRBJ2-7, so the J call may be wrong. Germline V gene sequence: CDR1 MDHEN, CDR2 SYDVKM. The CDR3 totals 13 residues. As DNA, the CDR3 is TGTGCCAGCAGTCACAGACAGTCCTACGAGCAGTACTTC. It specifies CASSHRQSYEQYF.

This clonotype was counted between two and nine times. The chain combines TRBV7-2 with TRBJ2-5; 8 nucleotides align to TRBD1. The trim removed 1 base at V and 5 bases at J, leaving 6 bases unmatched. The germline V gene encodes CDR1 SGHTA and CDR2 FQGNSA. The CDR3 totals 15 residues. The CDR3 protein is CASSLDGSGGETQYF. Written as DNA, the CDR3 is TGTGCCAGCAGCTTAGACGGGTCAGGGGGCGAGACCCAGTACTTC.

Comment on this clonotype: One end of the junction is discordant with germline, which a read error may explain. The chain carries TRBV4-1 and TRBJ1-5; 8 bases are shared with TRBD1. CDR3 length: 17 amino acids. CDR1 and CDR2 (germline): MGHRA, YSYEKL. CDR3 sequence (DNA): TGCGCCAGCAGCCAAGAAGGACAGGGCTGGGGCAATCAGCCCCGGCATTTT. It codes for CASSQEGQGWGNQPRHF.

In this sample, this clonotype turned up a few times. The J gene is TRBJ2-1, the V gene TRBV6-5; D is undetermined. V was clipped by 0 bases and J by 6 bases, with 12 bases between them. CDR1 MNHEY and CDR2 SVGAGI come from the germline V gene. The CDR3 consists of 15 residues. CDR3 region: CASSYSQFDGNEQFF. For the CDR3, the DNA is TGTGCCAGCAGTTACTCCCAGTTCGACGGCAATGAGCAGTTCTTC.

This clonotype was observed a handful of times. One end of the junction varies from germline; a read error may be responsible. V is TRBV12-3 or TRBV12-4 and J is TRBJ2-5, with 11 positions matching TRBD2. The end of the DNA is better explained by TRBJ2-7, so the J call may be wrong. The CDR3 is made up of 14 amino acids. In nucleotides, the CDR3 is TGTGCCAGCAGTATAGCGGGAGGGCCTCACGAGCAGTACTTC. Residues: CASSIAGGPHEQYF.

This clonotype has only a few counts. The rearrangement joins TRBV5-1 to TRBJ2-5, with 15 nucleotides matching TRBD2. The J segment lost 5 bases and the V segment lost 3 bases, leaving 8 bases of the junction unmatched. Germline V gene sequence: CDR1 SGHRS, CDR2 YFSETQ. The CDR3 has 17 residues. The CDR3 sequence: CASSWGLAGGSLETQYF. The CDR3 DNA sequence: TGCGCCAGCAGCTGGGGACTAGCGGGGGGTTCGCTGGAGACCCAGTACTTC.

Worth noting for this clonotype: The junction and the germline gene differ at one end; a read error may be behind it. The rearrangement uses TRBV12-3 or TRBV12-4 and TRBJ1-4, with 9 bases that match TRBD1. This CDR3 spans 11 amino acids. Here the CDR3 reads CASSWDREIVF. CDR3 nucleotide sequence: TGTGCCAGCAGTTGGGACAGGGAGATAGTTTTT.

The J gene is TRBJ2-5, the V gene TRBV24-1, with D perhaps being TRBD1 or TRBD2 (6 bases each). This CDR3 contains 16 residues. Germline V gene data show CDR1 as KGHDR and CDR2 as SFDVKD. V was pared by 1 base and J by 1 base, with 12 bases between. CDR3 in DNA: TGTGCCACCAGTGATTTCGGGGGCGCGGGCCAAGAGACCCAGTACTTC. Amino acid sequence: CATSDFGGAGQETQYF.

This clonotype was picked up a small number of times. The gene calls are TRBV24-1 and TRBJ1-2; TRBD1 might be the D (5 bases). Germline V gives CDR1 KGHDR, CDR2 SFDVKD. The V gene lost 1 base and the J gene lost 8 bases, with 10 bases spanning the gap. This CDR3 spans 13 amino acids. CDR3 DNA: TGTGCCACCAGTGATTTTGGAGGGGAAGGCTACACCTTC. Translated, it gives CATSDFGGEGYTF.

The V call is TRBV11-2, the J call TRBJ2-5; TRBD1 matches at 8 bases. Judging by the DNA end, TRBJ2-7 fits better; the J call may be wrong. The germline gives CDR1 SGHAT, CDR2 FQNNGV. This CDR3 comprises 15 residues. Here the CDR3 reads CASSLEGTGRVEQYF. The CDR3 nucleotides read TGTGCCAGCAGCTTAGAGGGGACAGGTCGGGTCGAGCAGTACTTC.

This clonotype was recorded a few times. The chain is built from TRBV2 and TRBJ2-7; D may correspond to TRBD1 or TRBD2 (6 bases each). Trimming cost V 1 base and J 3 bases, with 25 bases left between them. Germline loops: CDR1 SNHLY, CDR2 FYNNEI. The CDR3 consists of 19 residues. CDR3 nucleotide sequence: TGTGCCAGCAGTGAAGGTCGCAGGGGTTTGGGGGGATGGGACTACGAGCAGTACTTC. Translated, it gives CASSEGRRGLGGWDYEQYF.